Below are 4 T cell receptor beta chains sequenced from a single sample in a study of cytomegalovirus exposure and HLA in healthy donors. Use of 60 Vbeta and 13 Jbeta primers characterized the PCR. Profiling relied on immunoSEQ multiplex PCR, and the TCRdb table lists in-frame clones only, not all of them. The sample yields about 160,000 clones, approximately 74% seen once. The specimen was PBMCs. These receptors were collected from a woman aged 25-40 years in good health and CMV-seronegative.

The chain joins TRBV6-5 to TRBJ1-1; D unresolved. With 6 bases removed from V and 5 bases from J, the gap between germline ends came to 10 bases. Germline CDR1 MNHEY, CDR2 SVGAGI. The CDR3 is 12 residues long. The CDR3 bases are TGTGCCAGCAGCCTAGACGGGACTGAAGCTTTCTTT. Its protein is CASSLDGTEAFF.

For this clone: Its ends do not fully match the called genes, so a read error is possible. V and J are TRBV7-9 and TRBJ2-7; D unclear. Germline V lookup: CDR1 SEHNR, CDR2 FQNEAQ (reference sequence). The CDR3 totals 12 residues. In DNA, the CDR3 is TGTTCCAGCAGCTTATCTTCCTACGAGCAGTACTTC. Translation: CSSSLSSYEQYF.

The rearrangement joins TRBV7-2 to TRBJ2-1; TRBD2 might be the D (5 bases). The CDR3 is 14 amino acids. The germline gives CDR1 SGHTA, CDR2 FQGNSA. Trimming cost V 5 bases and J 7 bases, with 15 bases left between them. The CDR3 is CASSIGRGRNEQFF. The CDR3 nucleotides are TGTGCCAGCAGCATCGGCCGGGGAAGGAATGAGCAGTTCTTC.

The chain recombines TRBV7-9 with TRBJ1-5; D possibly corresponds to TRBD1 (5 bases). The germline V gene has CDR1 SEHNR and CDR2 FQNEAQ (reference sequence). Trimming shortened V by 4 bases and J by 7 bases, and 20 bases separated the two germline ends. The CDR3 sequence is 16 residues long. The CDR3 region is CASSSGGKGVEQPQHF. DNA for the CDR3: TGTGCCAGCAGCTCGGGGGGAAAGGGTGTGGAACAGCCCCAGCATTTT.